This T cell receptor (beta chain) was observed in a study of cytomegalovirus exposure and HLA in healthy donors. In the study overall: Unique TCRs numbering around 85 million, obtained from HLA-typed donors, made up an early data release. Overall study findings and caveats: Previous analysis showed most TCR beta V segments were productive about 87% or about 30% of the time. According to a later analysis, most TCR beta chains associated with CMV appeared HLA-restricted. As immune exposure information, only CMV serostatus was available.

Comment on this clone: Its antigen remains unknown.

PCR primers comprised 60 Vbeta and 13 Jbeta primers. Data came from immunoSEQ multiplex PCR; TCRdb stores just in-frame clones and leaves some out. This table has over 150,000 clones, roughly 80% appearing once. The CDR3 is 13 amino acids. V shed 9 bases, J shed 0 bases, and the junction held 4 bases outside the gene matches. CDR1 is MDHEN, CDR2 SYDVKM, per germline. The sample was PBMCs. The receptor comes from a woman between 25 and 40 years old in good health and CMV-seronegative. The V and J genes are TRBV28 and TRBJ1-2, with 7 positions matching TRBD1. In DNA, the CDR3 is TGTGCCAGTTACGACAGGGCTAACTATGGCTACACCTTC. Translation: CASYDRANYGYTF.